These 21 T cell receptor beta chains were sequenced from one sample in a study of preoperative IRX-2 immunotherapy in early breast cancer. The assay was immunoSEQ multiplex PCR, and TCRdb's table has in-frame clones only and misses some. The sample lists roughly 99,000 clones, 86% occurring once. The sample's treatment: preoperative locoregional IRX-2 cytokine immunotherapy. Sequencing was performed on tumor tissue, taken after IRX-2 immunotherapy. These receptors came from a human donor with breast cancer.

The chain couples TRBV6-8 to TRBJ1-4, with a possible D match to TRBD1 (5 bases). This CDR3 spans 14 amino acids. Trimming took 7 bases from V and 7 from J, leaving 16 bases between them. Germline V gene lookup returns CDR1 MNHGY and CDR2 SAAAGT. CDR3 DNA sequence: TGTGCCAGCACCCAAAGTATGGGGGGTGAAAAACTGTTTTTT. Amino acids: CASTQSMGGEKLFF.

This chain links TRBV19 with TRBJ1-4; TRBD1 is a possible D gene (5 bases). V was cut by 5 bases and J by 8 bases, with 21 bases left in between. The CDR3 spans 16 residues. Germline V CDR1 and CDR2: LNHDA, SQIVND (reference sequence). CDR3 amino acids: CASSRARDSRMEKLFF. CDR3 in DNA: TGTGCCAGTAGTCGAGCCCGGGACTCCCGGATGGAAAAACTGTTTTTT.

The chain carries TRBV6-8 and TRBJ2-1; 8 bases are shared with TRBD2. After removal of 6 bases from V and 4 bases from J, the junction contained 5 bases not matched to a gene. This CDR3 is built from 14 residues. From germline, CDR1 is MNHGY and CDR2 SAAAGT. The CDR3 sequence: CASRSGGGYNEQFF. The CDR3 nucleotides are TGTGCCAGCAGGTCTGGCGGGGGGTACAATGAGCAGTTCTTC.

The rearrangement uses TRBV6-8 and TRBJ2-7; 13 nucleotides line up with TRBD2. V lost 5 bases and J lost 0; bases outside the gene matches: 4. CDR3 length: 16 residues. Per the germline V gene, CDR1 is MNHGY and CDR2 is SAAAGT. CDR3 amino acids: CASSGLAGEFSYEQYF. The CDR3 coding sequence is TGTGCCAGCAGTGGACTAGCGGGAGAGTTCTCCTACGAGCAGTACTTC.

The chain combines TRBV29-1 with TRBJ1-2, with a tentative D call TRBD1 (5 bases). Germline V gene sequence: CDR1 SQVTM, CDR2 ANQGSEA. This CDR3 has 13 residues. The V gene lost 6 bases and the J gene lost 4 bases, with 15 bases spanning the gap. CDR3 sequence: CSVPGSGGYGYTF. The CDR3 DNA reads as TGCAGCGTCCCAGGCAGCGGGGGCTATGGCTACACCTTC.

The V and J genes are TRBV30 and TRBJ2-3; a possible D gene is TRBD1 (6 bases). Germline lookup yields CDR1 GTSNPN and CDR2 SVGIG (reference sequence). This CDR3 has 16 amino acids. Trimming shortened V by 2 bases and J by 4 bases, and 19 bases separated the two germline ends. CDR3 sequence (DNA): TGTGCCTGGAGTACCACTCGTCCCGGGACACCAGATACGCAGTATTTT. It specifies CAWSTTRPGTPDTQYF.

The chain recombines TRBV29-1 with TRBJ1-2; 7 bases align to TRBD1. CDR1 and CDR2 (germline): SQVTM, ANQGSEA. Trimming took 3 bases from V and 3 from J; bases not matched to a gene: 1. The CDR3 is 12 residues long. The CDR3 spells CSVDTGDYGYTF. The CDR3 DNA sequence: TGCAGCGTTGATACAGGGGACTATGGCTACACCTTC.

This chain joins TRBV11-3 and TRBJ1-2; 7 bases fit TRBD1. The V gene end was trimmed by 5 bases and the J gene end by 5 bases; junction bases not matched to a gene: 14. Looked up from germline, CDR1 is SGHNT and CDR2 is YENEEA. CDR3 size: 16 residues. The CDR3 reads CASSPFSIRGKYGYTF. The CDR3 DNA sequence: TGTGCCAGCAGCCCTTTTTCTATCAGGGGGAAGTATGGCTACACCTTC.

The chain couples TRBV29-1 to TRBJ2-2; 10 bases are shared with TRBD2. Germline V gene sequence: CDR1 SQVTM, CDR2 ANQGSEA. This CDR3 has 14 residues. With V trimmed by 7 bases and J by 6 bases, 8 bases remained unmatched. The CDR3 loop reads CSAGLAAYSGELFF. CDR3 nucleotides: TGCAGCGCCGGACTAGCGGCCTACTCCGGGGAGCTGTTTTTT.

V gene TRBV23-1 combines with J gene TRBJ2-5; TRBD1 aligns across 10 bases. TRBV23-1 is noted as an ORF with a role that remains uncertain. The CDR3 spans 17 residues. J was trimmed by 5 bases and V by 0 bases; bases with no gene match: 9. CDR3 nucleotide sequence: TGCGCCAGCAGTCAATCCGCCCCGACAGGGGGCTGGGAGACCCAGTACTTC. Protein sequence: CASSQSAPTGGWETQYF.

CDR3 sequence (DNA): TGTGCCAGCAGCTCGGAGCGGGAGGGCCGCGACGAGCAGTACTTC. Its protein is CASSSEREGRDEQYF. V is TRBV7-1 and J is TRBJ2-7; 10 bases are shared with TRBD2. TRBV7-1 is flagged as an ORF with uncertain function. The CDR3 runs to 15 residues. V lost 3 bases and J lost 5; bases outside the gene matches: 7.

This clone appeared once. The rearrangement uses TRBV19 and TRBJ1-5; a possible D gene is TRBD1 (5 bases). The V and J ends lost 11 bases and 0 bases respectively, with 11 bases between them. Germline V gene data show CDR1 as LNHDA and CDR2 as SQIVND (reference sequence). The CDR3 extends over 13 amino acids. The CDR3 spells CAATGTSNQPQHF. For the CDR3, the DNA is TGTGCCGCTACAGGTACTAGCAATCAGCCCCAGCATTTT.

The chain combines TRBV18 with TRBJ2-3; D gene ambiguous. In germline, CDR1 is KGHSH, CDR2 LQKENI. Deletions cut 6 bases from V and 6 bases from J, with 10 bases between. The CDR3 contains 12 residues. This CDR3 reads CASSPPTDTQYF. In nucleotides, the CDR3 is TGTGCCAGCTCCCCCCCGACGGATACGCAGTATTTT.

The chain is built from TRBV30 and TRBJ2-7; TRBD1 agrees at 8 bases. The CDR3 length is 15 residues. The germline V gene has CDR1 GTSNPN and CDR2 SVGIG (reference sequence). V lost 6 bases and J lost 2; bases outside the gene matches: 12. The CDR3 here is CACLNREQGAYEQYF. The DNA for the CDR3 is TGTGCCTGCCTAAATCGGGAACAGGGGGCCTACGAGCAGTACTTC.

The V and J genes are TRBV6-8 and TRBJ1-4; D might be TRBD1 (5 bases). The CDR3 spans 14 residues. Looked up from germline, CDR1 is MNHGY and CDR2 is SAAAGT. The V end lost 6 bases, the J end lost 7 bases, and 15 bases lay between the germline ends. The CDR3 reads CASSGRGLGEKLFF. The CDR3, as DNA: TGTGCCAGCAGCGGTAGGGGTTTAGGTGAAAAACTGTTTTTT.

The V call is TRBV2, the J call TRBJ1-5; 9 nucleotides agree with TRBD1. Germline V CDR1 and CDR2: SNHLY, FYNNEI. The CDR3 length is 14 residues. Losses at the gene ends were 6 bases for V and 3 bases for J; bases not matched to a gene: 3. The CDR3 spells CASRGQGPNQPQHF. The CDR3 DNA follows: TGTGCCAGCAGGGGACAGGGCCCCAATCAGCCCCAGCATTTT.

The V and J genes are TRBV11-3 and TRBJ1-1, with D perhaps matching TRBD1 (5 bases). Trimming cost V 5 bases and J 6 bases, with 16 bases left between them. This CDR3 has 14 residues. Per the germline V gene, CDR1 is SGHNT and CDR2 is YENEEA. The CDR3 sequence: CASSREGLKAEAFF. DNA of the CDR3: TGTGCCAGCAGCCGAGAGGGGTTGAAGGCTGAAGCTTTCTTT.

The chain uses TRBV28 and TRBJ2-6, with TRBD1 matching 8 bases. The CDR3 is 13 amino acids. The junction had 2 bases not matched to a gene; V was cut back by 9 bases and J by 4 bases. The V gene's germline CDR1 is MDHEN and CDR2 SYDVKM. In DNA form, the CDR3 reads TGTGCCAGTCAGGGGGCAGGGGCCAACGTCCTGACTTTC. This codes for CASQGAGANVLTF.

This rearrangement joins TRBV11-3 to TRBJ1-5; D remains unclear. The CDR3 runs to 16 residues. V dropped 0 bases and J dropped 10 bases, with 19 bases sitting between them. Per the germline V gene, CDR1 is SGHNT and CDR2 is YENEEA. The CDR3 here is CASSLDRGSISGPQHF. The CDR3 DNA is TGTGCCAGCAGCTTAGACCGCGGCAGCATCTCGGGTCCCCAGCATTTT.

This clone was recorded once. J is TRBJ1-1 and V is TRBV19, with a tentative D call TRBD1 (6 bases). Trimming left V 4 bases short and J 8 bases short, with 11 bases between. CDR3 length: 12 residues. Germline values: CDR1 LNHDA, CDR2 SQIVND (reference sequence). CDR3 bases: TGTGCCAGTAGTAACCGGGGGCCCGAAGCTTTCTTT. It codes for CASSNRGPEAFF.

The CDR3 coding sequence is TGTGCCAGCAGCTTAGGATTGGCGGCCTACGAGCAGTTCTTC. Encoded protein: CASSLGLAAYEQFF. The V call is TRBV7-4, the J call TRBJ2-1; no definite D call. Germline values: CDR1 SGHVT, CDR2 SQSDAQ. V lost 1 base and J 10 bases, leaving 14 bases between the germline ends. The CDR3 has 14 residues. Combining the CDR3 with reference TRBV7-4 and TRBJ2-1 gives the whole variable domain GAGVSQSPRYKVAKRGRDVALRCDSISGHVTLYWYRQTLGQGSEVLTYSQSDAQRDKSGRPSGRFSAERPERSVSTLKIQRTEQGDSAVYLCASSLGLAAYEQFFGPGTRLTVL.